The T cell receptor (beta chain) described here comes from a study of blood T cell repertoires in COVID-19. Overall study context: Donors in the United States, Italy and Spain gave samples during acute or convalescent COVID-19. Sources were T cells, B-cell-depleted T cells, or PBMCs; the material itself was cDNA or gDNA.

The ends lost 8 bases at V and 7 bases at J; junction bases unmatched: 11. This CDR3 has 15 residues. CDR1 and CDR2 from the germline V gene are MDHEN and SYDVKM. Per the original methods: Researchers report that nucleated cell counts were estimated from reference gene primer amplification. Sequencing was performed with immunoSEQ multiplex PCR; in TCRdb, only in-frame clones are kept and a portion is missing. V, J and clone size are those of that table, while D and trimming were read from the DNA. This sample carries about 200,000 clones, about 86% of them seen once, and the ten largest clones take roughly 8%.

The TCR was taken from a woman in her 50s with acute or convalescent COVID-19. The sample consisted of peripheral blood. This chain links TRBV28 with TRBJ2-7, with 13 bases that match TRBD2. CDR3 loop: CASAAPGLAGFEQYF. The CDR3 DNA is TGTGCCAGCGCAGCGCCGGGACTAGCGGGATTTGAGCAGTACTTC.